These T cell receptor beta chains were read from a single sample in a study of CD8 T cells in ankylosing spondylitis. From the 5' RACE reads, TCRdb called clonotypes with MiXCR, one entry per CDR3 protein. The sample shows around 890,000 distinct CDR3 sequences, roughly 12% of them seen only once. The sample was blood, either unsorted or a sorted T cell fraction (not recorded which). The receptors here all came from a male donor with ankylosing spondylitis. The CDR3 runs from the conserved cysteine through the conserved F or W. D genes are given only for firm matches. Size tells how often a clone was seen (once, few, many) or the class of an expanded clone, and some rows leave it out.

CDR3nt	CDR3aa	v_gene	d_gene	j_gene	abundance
TGTGCCAGCTTAGGGGTCGGACAAGAGACCCAGTACTTC	CASLGVGQETQYF	TRBV6-1	-	TRBJ2-5	-
TGCAGCGTTGAAAGCAGGGGTGATGAGCAGTTCTTC	CSVESRGDEQFF	TRBV29-1	-	TRBJ2-1	many
TGTGCCAGCAGGGGTCGGGTCAGGGGGCGCGACTATGGCTACACCTTC	CASRGRVRGRDYGYTF	TRBV6-4	TRBD1	TRBJ1-2	few
TGTGCCGCGAAGGAGGAGGTCTACAATGAGCAGTTCTTC	CAAKEEVYNEQFF	TRBV6-6	-	TRBJ2-1	-
TGTGCCAGCACCCCTTGGTCTAGCGGAAAGGAGACCCAGTACTTC	CASTPWSSGKETQYF	TRBV12-3/TRBV12-4	TRBD2	TRBJ2-5	many
TGTGCCAGCAGCCAAGAAGGGACTAGCGGGTCGTCCTACAATGAGCAGTTCTTC	CASSQEGTSGSSYNEQFF	TRBV3-1	TRBD2	TRBJ2-1	many
TGTGCCAGCAGCTACCCCCCGGGACGGAATCAAGAGACCCAGTACTTC	CASSYPPGRNQETQYF	TRBV7-9	-	TRBJ2-5	few
TGCGCCAGCAGCTTGATCCCAAATCAGCCCCAGCATTTT	CASSLIPNQPQHF	TRBV5-1	-	TRBJ1-5	-
TGCAGCTCGACCGGGGGAGGTCAGCCCCAGCATTTT	CSSTGGGQPQHF	TRBV20-1	-	TRBJ1-5	-
TGCGCCAGCAGCTCAGACCACAATGAGCAGTTCTTC	CASSSDHNEQFF	TRBV5-1	-	TRBJ2-1	few
TGCAGCGTCGAACGGGGGACAGGGACCACTGAAGCTTTCTTT	CSVERGTGTTEAFF	TRBV29-1	TRBD1	TRBJ1-1	few
TGTGCCACCAGTGAGCTTGGACAAGAGACCCAGTACTTC	CATSELGQETQYF	TRBV24-1	-	TRBJ2-5	many
TGCGCCAGCAGTGACGGGGGAGAACGCACAGATACGCAGTATTTT	CASSDGGERTDTQYF	TRBV10-1	-	TRBJ2-3	few
TGCAGTGCTAGAGATCGGACAGGCCTACCATATAGCAATCAGCCCCAGCATTTT	CSARDRTGLPYSNQPQHF	TRBV20-1	TRBD1	TRBJ1-5	-
TGCTGTGCTAGAGCTATCGCGGGACAGGGTTTCTACAATGAGCAGTTCTTC	CCARAIAGQGFYNEQFF	TRBV20-1	TRBD1	TRBJ2-1	-
TGCAGCGTTGAAGATTGGTCCAGCTCTGGAAACACCATATATTTT	CSVEDWSSSGNTIYF	TRBV29-1	-	TRBJ1-3	-
TGTGCCAGCAGCCGTAAACAAGGGACGGCGAACACCGGGGAGCTGTTTTTT	CASSRKQGTANTGELFF	TRBV4-2	-	TRBJ2-2	few
TGTGCCAGCAGCCCTAGACGCGGGGGTCCAGGGCAGTTCTTC	CASSPRRGGPGQFF	TRBV7-2	TRBD2	TRBJ2-1	few
TGTGCCAGCAGTGGCCTTTACCAGGGCTACACCTTC	CASSGLYQGYTF	TRBV6-1	-	TRBJ1-2	-
TGTGCCAGCAGCCAAGAGCCTAGCGGGGGATTAGGTACGCAGTATTTT	CASSQEPSGGLGTQYF	TRBV4-2	TRBD2	TRBJ2-3	few
TGTGCCAGCAGCTTAAGCGGGAGGCGCGGCTACGAGCAGTACTTC	CASSLSGRRGYEQYF	TRBV7-9	TRBD2	TRBJ2-7	few
TGTGCCAGCAGCTTTCTCATGACAGTCCTCTACAATGAGCAGTTCTTC	CASSFLMTVLYNEQFF	TRBV7-9	-	TRBJ2-1	few
TGTGCCAGCAGCCCGCGACAGGGAGCGGCTGGAAACACCATATATTTT	CASSPRQGAAGNTIYF	TRBV7-9	TRBD1	TRBJ1-3	-
TGCGCCAGCAGCCAGGACAGAGCAAATCAGCCCCAGCATTTT	CASSQDRANQPQHF	TRBV4-3	-	TRBJ1-5	-
TGTGCCAGCAGCGGGATGCAGGAGGAAAAACTGTTTTTT	CASSGMQEEKLFF	TRBV2	-	TRBJ1-4	few
TGTGCCAGCAGCTTGGGGTCCGGCTATCAGGCCCAGCATTTT	CASSLGSGYQAQHF	TRBV5-5	-	TRBJ1-5	-
TGTGCCAGCAGTCCTCCGGGACAGCTCTCTGGGGCCAACGTCCTGACTTTC	CASSPPGQLSGANVLTF	TRBV28	TRBD1	TRBJ2-6	-
TGTGCCATCAGTGAGTCAAGGGCGGGCGATGAGCAGTTCTTC	CAISESRAGDEQFF	TRBV10-3	-	TRBJ2-1	-
TGCAGTGCTAGAGATCCTGGCGGGAGCAGGTACGAGCAGTACTTC	CSARDPGGSRYEQYF	TRBV20-1	TRBD2	TRBJ2-7	few
TGTGCCATCAGTGAGTTTTTGACCGTAGTCGCAGATACGCAGTATTTT	CAISEFLTVVADTQYF	TRBV10-3	-	TRBJ2-3	few
TGCGCCAGCATTCCCACTAGCCGAGAGACCCAGTACTTC	CASIPTSRETQYF	TRBV5-1	-	TRBJ2-5	few
TGTGCCAGCAGCTTCGGACAGACTAATGAAAAACTGTTTTTT	CASSFGQTNEKLFF	TRBV6-1	-	TRBJ1-4	-
TGCGCCAGCAGCTGGGGGTTGGCAGGGAGCGCCTACAATGAGCAGTTCTTC	CASSWGLAGSAYNEQFF	TRBV5-1	-	TRBJ2-1	few
TGCAGTGCTCACCACCGTTACCGGCGGGAGACCCAGTACTTC	CSAHHRYRRETQYF	TRBV20-1	-	TRBJ2-5	many
TGTGCCAGCAGCGTAGATCCAGGGCGAGGTGAGCAGTACTTC	CASSVDPGRGEQYF	TRBV9	-	TRBJ2-7	few